This is a list of T cell receptor beta chains from one sample in a study of cytomegalovirus exposure and HLA in healthy donors. Data came from immunoSEQ multiplex PCR; TCRdb stores just in-frame clones and leaves some out. The table shows approximately 160,000 clones, with more than 70% occurring only once. The source material was PBMCs. These receptors originate from a male donor in good health and CMV-seronegative. Both conserved end residues are part of each CDR3. D genes are given only for firm matches. Part of the rows lack a size; the others show once, few, many or a class for expanded clones.

D	V	J	size	DNA	CDR3
TRBD1	TRBV19	TRBJ2-7	-	TGTGCCAGTAAAAGGGGACAGGGTAAGTGGGACGAGCAGTACTTC	CASKRGQGKWDEQYF
-	TRBV15	TRBJ1-5	-	TGTGCCACCAGCACTTACACCCTCAGCAATCAGCCCCAGCATTTT	CATSTYTLSNQPQHF
-	TRBV6-6	TRBJ1-4	-	TGTGCCAGCAGTCCAGGACTCTCCAGAGCTGAAAAACTGTTTTTT	CASSPGLSRAEKLFF
-	TRBV10-2	TRBJ1-1	-	TGCGCCAGCAGTCGAGGGGAGGGAGCTGAAGCTTTCTTT	CASSRGEGAEAFF
-	TRBV25-1	TRBJ2-3	few	TGTGCCAGCAGTGCCAGACTTACCAGCGTCACAGATACGCAGTATTTT	CASSARLTSVTDTQYF
-	TRBV2	TRBJ1-3	-	TGTGCCAGCAGTGGAGGCAGTACCGGAAACACCATATATTTT	CASSGGSTGNTIYF
TRBD1	TRBV5-3	TRBJ2-2	once	TGTGCCAGAAGCTTGACAGTCAGAGGACAGGGAGGTTCGCACACCGGGGAGCTGTTTTTT	CARSLTVRGQGGSHTGELFF
TRBD2	TRBV29-1	TRBJ2-1	-	TGCAGCGTTGAAAGGCTAGCGGGAGGGGGCAATGAGCAGTTCTTC	CSVERLAGGGNEQFF
-	TRBV5-4	TRBJ1-2	few	TGTGCCAGCAGCTTGGAACAGGGATCTATCCGGGGCTACACCTTC	CASSLEQGSIRGYTF
-	TRBV5-6	TRBJ2-7	once	TGTGCCAGCGGGGGCGAGTACGAGCAGTACTTC	CASGGEYEQYF
-	TRBV12-1	TRBJ2-7	-	TGTGCCAGCATCGGACACGGACCCCGGGACGAGCAGTACTTC	CASIGHGPRDEQYF
-	TRBV5-1	TRBJ1-1	-	TGCGCCAGCAGCTTTCAAAGACAAAACACTGAAGCTTTCTTT	CASSFQRQNTEAFF
-	TRBV30	TRBJ1-3	-	TGTGCCTGGAGTGCAGATGCCGGAAACACCATATATTTT	CAWSADAGNTIYF
-	TRBV18	TRBJ2-2	once	TGTGCCAGCTCACCACAACTGAGCAGAGGCACCGGGGAGCTGTTTTTT	CASSPQLSRGTGELFF
-	TRBV27	TRBJ1-1	-	TGTGCCAGCAGTTTCGAGGTACGGGGGAACACTGAAGCTTTCTTT	CASSFEVRGNTEAFF
TRBD1	TRBV19	TRBJ1-1	-	TGTGCCAGTACCCCACAGGTAGGACAGGGGGTTGAAGCTTTCTTT	CASTPQVGQGVEAFF
TRBD2	TRBV7-3	TRBJ2-1	-	TGTGCCAGCAGCTCATCAGCGGGAGGGATAGATGAGCAGTTCTTC	CASSSSAGGIDEQFF
-	TRBV6-5	TRBJ1-6	few	TGTGCCAGCAGCCTTCAGGGCGCCTATAATTCACCCCTCCACTTT	CASSLQGAYNSPLHF
TRBD2	TRBV10-3	TRBJ2-7	-	TGTGCCATCAGTGAGCGCCCCGGGCGGGAGGGGTACGAGCAGTACTTC	CAISERPGREGYEQYF
TRBD1	TRBV9	TRBJ2-2	-	TGTGCCAGCAGCTCACGACAGGGCAGCGGGGAGCTGTTTTTT	CASSSRQGSGELFF
TRBD2	TRBV27	TRBJ2-1	-	TGTGCCAGCAGATTAACCCCAGCGGGAGGTCTCAATGAGCAGTTCTTC	CASRLTPAGGLNEQFF
-	TRBV6-6	TRBJ1-6	-	TGTGCCAGCATCGTACAGGATACTGTGAATTCACCCCTCCACTTT	CASIVQDTVNSPLHF
TRBD1	TRBV2	TRBJ2-5	once	TGTGCCAGCAGTGAGGACAGGGGCCAAGAGGCCCAGTACTTC	CASSEDRGQEAQYF
-	TRBV6-5	TRBJ2-1	-	TGTGCCAGCAGTTTACAGGGAGCCAATGAGCAGTTCTTC	CASSLQGANEQFF
-	TRBV5-1	TRBJ2-1	-	TGCGCCAGCAGCCCGGCGGTCGGGATGGGTAATGAGCAGTTCTTC	CASSPAVGMGNEQFF
-	TRBV6-4	TRBJ2-3	-	TGTGCCAGCAGTGGCGGCCTAACCGCCGATACGCAGTATTTT	CASSGGLTADTQYF
-	TRBV5-6	TRBJ2-7	-	TGTGCCAGCAGCTTGAAGGTGTGGCAGGGCTTATACGAGCAGTACTTC	CASSLKVWQGLYEQYF
-	TRBV7-2	TRBJ2-3	-	TGTGCCAGCAGCGTACAGCCGGGACTCAACACAGATACGCAGTATTTT	CASSVQPGLNTDTQYF
-	TRBV7-8	TRBJ2-6	-	TGTGCCAGCAGCTCGGAGAACTCCGGGGCCAACGTCCTGACTTTC	CASSSENSGANVLTF
-	TRBV9	TRBJ2-7	-	TGTGCCAGCAGCGTATCAGGGTCAGGAGAGCAGTACTTC	CASSVSGSGEQYF
TRBD2	TRBV2	TRBJ2-2	-	TGTGCCAGACAGCGGGAGTCTGGCGGGGAGCTGTTTTTT	CARQRESGGELFF
TRBD2	TRBV6-5	TRBJ2-2	-	TGTGCCACGAAGCAGGCTAGCGGGATTACCGGGGAGCTGTTTTTT	CATKQASGITGELFF
-	TRBV7-9	TRBJ2-5	few	TGTGCCAGCAGCGATAGAGGGACACCCCAAGAGACCCAGTACTTC	CASSDRGTPQETQYF
TRBD2	TRBV7-9	TRBJ2-3	-	TGTGCCAGCAGCCAAGGGACTAGCTGGGCGGATACGCAGTATTTT	CASSQGTSWADTQYF
TRBD1	TRBV7-9	TRBJ2-7	-	TGTGCCAGCAGCCTACAGGGGGCCGAGCAGTACTTC	CASSLQGAEQYF
TRBD1	TRBV27	TRBJ1-1	once	TGTGCCAGCAGATCCCAACAGGGGGTGAACACTGAAGCTTTCTTT	CASRSQQGVNTEAFF
-	TRBV5-1	TRBJ2-1	-	TGCGCCAGCAGCTTGGTGGGCAGCTCCTACAATGAGCAGTTCTTC	CASSLVGSSYNEQFF
TRBD1	TRBV7-9	TRBJ2-6	-	TGTGCCAGCAGCTTTCCAGGGGGCTGGTCCGGGGCCAACGTCCTGACTTTC	CASSFPGGWSGANVLTF
-	TRBV7-9	TRBJ2-7	once	TGTGCCAGCAGCTTGGACGGGAACTCCTACGAGCAGTACTTC	CASSLDGNSYEQYF
-	TRBV18	TRBJ1-2	-	TGTGCCAGCTCACCCCAGGGGACACACTATGGCTACACCTTC	CASSPQGTHYGYTF
TRBD1	TRBV2	TRBJ1-5	once	TGTGCCAGCAGTGCTCAAGGGGGACAGGGGGTGCAGCCCCAGCATTTT	CASSAQGGQGVQPQHF
-	TRBV7-2	TRBJ2-7	-	TGTGCCAGCAGCTTAGCGCGAGGGGGCGAGCAGTACTTC	CASSLARGGEQYF
-	TRBV6-5	TRBJ2-3	-	TGTGCCAGCAGTTACTCCCGGACTACCGTAACAGATACGCAGTATTTT	CASSYSRTTVTDTQYF
-	TRBV14	TRBJ2-4	-	TGTGCCAGCAGCCAAGGCACTCTCGACAGAGCCAAAAACATTCAGTACTTC	CASSQGTLDRAKNIQYF
-	TRBV11-2	TRBJ2-5	-	TGTGCCAGCAGCTCCCTGGAGTTAAGAGGGACCCAGTACTTC	CASSSLELRGTQYF
-	TRBV6-1	TRBJ1-5	-	TGTGCCAGCAGCCCCGGTCAGGACTCCAATCAGCCCCAGCATTTT	CASSPGQDSNQPQHF
-	TRBV6-1	TRBJ1-5	-	TGTGCCAGCAGCAATCGCAGGGGTCATCAGCCCCAGCATTTT	CASSNRRGHQPQHF
-	TRBV7-9	TRBJ2-7	-	TGTGCCAGCAGACCAGACAGCTACTCCTACGAGCAGTACTTC	CASRPDSYSYEQYF
-	TRBV9	TRBJ2-5	-	TGTGCCAGCAGCGTAGAGTGGGGGAGCGGACTACCAGAGACCCAGTACTTC	CASSVEWGSGLPETQYF
TRBD1	TRBV6-1	TRBJ2-7	-	TGTGCCAGCAGTGAAGAAGCAGGGGGCTCCTACGAGCAGTACTTC	CASSEEAGGSYEQYF
-	TRBV6-6	TRBJ1-3	few	TGTGCCAGCAGTTACACCTTACAGGGAGCTGGAAACACCATATATTTT	CASSYTLQGAGNTIYF
TRBD1	TRBV19	TRBJ2-2	-	TGTGCCAGTAGCCCGACAGGGGGGGCGTGGCCGTACACCGGGGAGCTGTTTTTT	CASSPTGGAWPYTGELFF